Listed below are T cell receptor beta chains from one sample, sequenced in a study of cytomegalovirus exposure and HLA in healthy donors. Assay: immunoSEQ multiplex PCR; the TCRdb copy retains only in-frame clones and omits some. The data show nearly 200,000 clones, with approximately 85% seen just once and around 6% held by the top ten. Sequences were obtained from PBMCs. The receptors come from a woman aged 45-65 years in good health and CMV-seropositive. Each CDR3 is given without its conserved first and last residue. Fields, in order: CDR3 protein, V gene.

CDR3: ASSLEDQPQH
V: TRBV28

CDR3: ASSFYQGAQDEQY
V: TRBV7-9

CDR3: ASSPRGQVYNEQF
V: TRBV9

CDR3: ASGGQGVSTDTQY
V: TRBV10-2

CDR3: ASRRTGGYEQY
V: TRBV6-5

CDR3: ASSLYALRGYGYT
V: TRBV5-6

CDR3: ASSSGTGNQPQH
V: TRBV7-9

CDR3: ASSRRGGTDTQY
V: TRBV5-4

CDR3: ASSPAGHPEAF
V: TRBV18

CDR3: ASSATGMYEQY
V: TRBV2

CDR3: ARFSGTGGNYGYT
V: TRBV7-8

CDR3: ASSLSGQGLDTQY
V: TRBV5-1

CDR3: ASSQPDTVAKNSQY
V: TRBV4-1

CDR3: ASSLRVGEHEQY
V: TRBV5-5

CDR3: ASRVDRGQYGYT
V: TRBV28